This T cell receptor beta chain was observed in a study of monozygotic twins with inflammatory bowel disease. Study results and limitations: The study found lower TCRbeta diversity (inverse Simpson) in IBD patients than in healthy co-twins.

TCRdb reprocessed the 5' RACE reads and stores each CDR3 protein as one record, lacking DNA. The table lists about 160,000 distinct CDR3 sequences. The germline V gene has CDR1 DFQATT and CDR2 SNEGSKA (reference sequence). The CDR3 is 16 residues long. Remarks on this clonotype: Its specificity is unknown.

This chain connects TRBV20-1 to TRBJ2-7; there is no DNA to check the TCRdb D call of TRBD1. Sequencing was done on a sample of blood. The sequence was obtained from a human donor with ulcerative colitis or Crohn's disease, or a healthy co-twin of an affected twin (not recorded which). The CDR3 here is CSAWTPQEAVGYEQYF.